Presented here are 8 T cell receptor beta chains from one specimen sequenced in a study of identical twins. TCRdb redid the calling of the 5' RACE reads with MiXCR, one entry per CDR3 protein. This table holds hundreds of thousands of distinct CDR3 sequences, around 12% found once. The same data also contributed to another study, on yellow fever vaccine responses in identical twins.

Sequenced input: PBMCs. Receptors were obtained from a young woman in good health.

This clonotype turned up a few times. This chain joins TRBV12-3 or TRBV12-4 and TRBJ2-1; tentative D call: TRBD1 (6 bases). CDR3 length equals 16 residues. Trimming shortened V by 3 bases and J by 1 base, and 13 bases separated the two germline ends. The CDR3 coding sequence is TGTGCCAGCAGTTTTGGGGCCAGGGGTTCCTACAATGAGCAGTTCTTC. It is translated as CASSFGARGSYNEQFF.

This clonotype was picked up a small number of times. The chain is built from TRBV10-3 and TRBJ2-1, with 15 bases matching TRBD2. Germline values: CDR1 ENHRY, CDR2 SYGVKD. V was pared by 6 bases and J by 2 bases, with 11 bases of the junction left unmatched. The CDR3 consists of 19 residues. The CDR3 protein is CAIRKPGLAGGSTYNEQFF. The CDR3 DNA sequence: TGTGCCATCAGAAAACCGGGACTAGCGGGAGGCTCTACCTACAATGAGCAGTTCTTC.

This clonotype has at least ten counts. The chain employs TRBV29-1 and TRBJ1-5; no clear D. From germline, CDR1 is SQVTM and CDR2 ANQGSEA. V was shortened by 1 base and J by 9 bases, with 13 bases between the two germline ends. The CDR3 runs 13 residues. The CDR3 nucleotides read TGCAGCGTTGAAGCGTCCCCGTCGGGGCCCCAGCATTTT. Its protein is CSVEASPSGPQHF.

This clonotype was counted a few times. The chain links TRBV7-3 to TRBJ2-5; a possible D gene is TRBD1 (6 bases). Germline lookup yields CDR1 SGHTA and CDR2 FQGTGA. V was cut by 4 bases and J by 5 bases, with 14 bases left in between. This CDR3 contains 14 residues. The CDR3 bases are TGTGCCAGCAGCTCGCACAGGGCTCGGGAGACCCAGTACTTC. It is translated as CASSSHRARETQYF.

V usage is TRBV7-8 and J usage is TRBJ2-5, with D unresolved. This CDR3 contains 17 residues. Germline V gene sequence: CDR1 SGHVS, CDR2 FQNEAQ. Trimming left V 8 bases short and J 1 base short, with 23 bases between. The CDR3 DNA sequence: TGTGCCAGCGGGATGAAAAGAGTGGGATGGCTCCAAGAGACCCAGTACTTC. Encoded protein: CASGMKRVGWLQETQYF.

The J gene is TRBJ2-2, the V gene TRBV3-1; D perhaps matches TRBD2 (6 bases). V gave up 5 bases and J gave up 6 bases, with 13 bases separating them. Germline V CDR1 and CDR2: LGHDT, YNNKEL (reference sequence). The CDR3 extends over 14 amino acids. Written as DNA, the CDR3 is TGTGCCAGCAGCGAAAGTTGGGGGGCCGGGGAGCTGTTTTTT. Residues: CASSESWGAGELFF.

This clonotype was picked up a small number of times. The chain uses TRBV28 and TRBJ2-1; D is undetermined. The CDR3 loop spans 14 amino acids. V was pared by 3 bases and J by 1 base, with 7 bases between. Looked up from germline, CDR1 is MDHEN and CDR2 is SYDVKM. CDR3 nucleotide sequence: TGTGCCAGCAGTTTTAGCCCTTCCTACAATGAGCAGTTCTTC. Encoded protein: CASSFSPSYNEQFF.

This clonotype was seen repeatedly, ten times or more. The chain employs TRBV10-3 and TRBJ2-3, with 10 bases matching TRBD2. CDR1 is ENHRY, CDR2 SYGVKD, per germline. This CDR3 is built from 19 residues. The J segment lost 4 bases and the V segment lost 0 bases, leaving 13 bases of the junction unmatched. The CDR3 is CAISESVAGGPASPDTQYF. The CDR3 DNA is TGTGCCATCAGTGAGTCGGTAGCGGGGGGCCCCGCCAGTCCAGATACGCAGTATTTT.